Following are 20 T cell receptor beta chains from one sample sequenced in a study of T cells in Graves' hyperthyroidism and ophthalmopathy. It was RNA transcripts that yielded the amplified TCR beta CDR3 regions. Primed by the HTBI set, a first-round RT-PCR was run on the TCR CDR3. One entry per CDR3 protein results from TCRdb running MiXCR on the multiplex PCR reads. The table records 90,000 to 120,000 distinct CDR3 sequences, about 16% of them present only once. The material sequenced was blood. These receptors were collected from a woman aged 45 to 65 with Graves' hyperthyroidism.

There are many counts of this clonotype. The CDR3 DNA sequence: TGTGCCAGCAGCTTAGCCCAGAGCAATCAGCCCCAGCATTTT. It is translated as CASSLAQSNQPQHF. The chain couples TRBV7-2 to TRBJ1-5; the D is unclear. Germline CDR1 SGHTA, CDR2 FQGNSA. The CDR3 length is 14 residues. The germline V and J ends were trimmed by 0 bases and 1 base, with 4 bases remaining between them.

This clonotype was seen repeatedly, ten times or more. The rearrangement links TRBV2 to TRBJ2-4; TRBD2 might be the D (6 bases). The length of the CDR3 is 15 residues. Trimming left V 6 bases short and J 5 bases short, with 17 bases between. CDR1 is SNHLY, CDR2 FYNNEI, per germline. The CDR3 region has the DNA TGTGCCAGCAGCTCTCTAGCGAGGGCTCAAAACATTCAGTACTTC. Amino acids: CASSSLARAQNIQYF.

There are many counts of this clonotype. This chain joins TRBV16 and TRBJ1-2; D gene ambiguous. The germline V gene encodes CDR1 KGHSY and CDR2 FQNENV. V shed 0 bases and J shed 4 bases, with 6 bases lying between them. The CDR3 spans 13 residues. As DNA, the CDR3 is TGTGCCAGCAGCCAATCCCCAGTCTATGGCTACACCTTC. This sequence encodes CASSQSPVYGYTF.

This clonotype was recorded at least ten times. The chain links TRBV7-3 to TRBJ2-3, with D possibly TRBD2 on 6 matching bases. Germline values: CDR1 SGHTA, CDR2 FQGTGA. Trimming stripped 0 bases from V and 6 bases from J, with 13 bases between. This CDR3 spans 15 amino acids. The CDR3 DNA sequence: TGTGCCAGCAGCTTAACGGGACTCAGTGGCGATACGCAGTATTTT. Protein: CASSLTGLSGDTQYF.

This clonotype was counted many times. This chain's CDR3 is CASQAGAGADTQYF. The CDR3 DNA reads TGCGCCAGTCAAGCGGGAGCAGGAGCAGATACGCAGTATTTT. The V gene is TRBV5-1, the J gene TRBJ2-3; 8 nucleotides line up with TRBD2. CDR3 length equals 14 residues. V was clipped by 8 bases and J by 4 bases; unmatched bases: 9. Germline-derived CDR1 and CDR2 are SGHRS and YFSETQ.

This clonotype was picked up many times. The chain employs TRBV3-1 and TRBJ2-5; the D call may be TRBD1 or TRBD2 (6 bases each). This CDR3 has 16 residues. Trimming pared 0 bases from V and 0 bases from J, leaving 11 bases between. The germline V gene encodes CDR1 LGHDT and CDR2 YNNKEL (reference sequence). The CDR3 DNA sequence: TGTGCCAGCAGCCAAGACCGGGGGCAGTACCAAGAGACCCAGTACTTC. This translates into CASSQDRGQYQETQYF.

In this sample, this clonotype turned up many times. The J gene is TRBJ1-4, the V gene TRBV6-1; D is undetermined. The V gene's germline CDR1 is MNHNS and CDR2 SASEGT. This CDR3 comprises 13 residues. The V end was cut by 4 bases, the J end by 8 bases, with 11 bases between. The CDR3: CASSVWDDEKLFF. The CDR3 DNA is TGTGCCAGCAGTGTGTGGGATGACGAAAAACTGTTTTTT.

This clonotype has at least ten counts. The J gene is TRBJ2-3, the V gene TRBV29-1; TRBD2 matches 14 bases. Germline CDR1 SQVTM, CDR2 ANQGSEA. The CDR3 has 16 residues. V trimming: 4 bases; J trimming: 5 bases; junction bases outside the gene matches: 8. CDR3 residues: CSVGGTSGSMGDTQYF. CDR3 sequence (DNA): TGCAGCGTTGGTGGGACTAGCGGGAGTATGGGAGATACGCAGTATTTT.

Ten or more counts support this clonotype. This chain uses TRBV27 with TRBJ2-1; TRBD1 aligns across 7 bases. After removal of 7 bases from V and 5 bases from J, the junction contained 11 bases not matched to a gene. The CDR3 sequence is 15 residues long. Germline assignment: CDR1 MNHEY and CDR2 SMNVEV (reference sequence). CDR3 nucleotide sequence: TGTGCCAGCACCTCGAGGGGACAGAGCAACAATGAGCAGTTCTTC. It yields the protein CASTSRGQSNNEQFF.

This clonotype was seen repeatedly, ten times or more. The chain recombines TRBV7-2 with TRBJ2-2, with TRBD2 matching over 8 bases. J lost 6 bases, V lost 8 bases, and 5 bases had no gene match. This CDR3 has 13 amino acids. CDR1 is SGHTA, CDR2 FQGNSA, per germline. The CDR3, as DNA: TGTGCCAGCTGGAGCGGGGGCTCCGGGGAGCTGTTTTTT. It yields the protein CASWSGGSGELFF.

This clonotype was counted many times. This chain connects TRBV7-9 to TRBJ1-2; D is possibly TRBD1 (6 bases). The V and J ends lost 1 base and 4 bases respectively, with 10 bases between them. Germline CDR1 is SEHNR and CDR2 is FQNEAQ (reference sequence). The CDR3 length is 14 residues. In DNA, the CDR3 is TGTGCCAGCAGCTTAGGGACAGCTCCCTATGGCTACACCTTC. As protein: CASSLGTAPYGYTF.

This clonotype was found many times. The chain joins TRBV19 to TRBJ2-3, with 10 nucleotides matching TRBD1. The CDR3 spans 16 residues. V lost 4 bases, J lost 5 bases, and 9 bases stayed unmatched. In germline, CDR1 is LNHDA, CDR2 SQIVND (reference sequence). CDR3 DNA: TGTGCCAGTAGTACCCGACAGGGGGCTGGAGAAGATACGCAGTATTTT. Protein: CASSTRQGAGEDTQYF.

The V and J genes are TRBV9 and TRBJ1-1; D not certain. This CDR3 region has 13 residues. Germline V gives CDR1 SGDLS, CDR2 YYNGEE. V was clipped by 3 bases and J by 1 base, with 7 bases between them. CDR3 nucleotides: TGTGCCAGCAGCGCAGAACCGAACACTGAAGCTTTCTTT. Translating it yields CASSAEPNTEAFF.

In this sample, this clonotype turned up once. A much larger clonotype is one base distant, so this may be a read error. The chain carries TRBV5-1 and TRBJ1-3; 7 bases match TRBD1. The length of the CDR3 is 14 residues. Germline CDR1 reads SGHRS; CDR2 reads YFSETQ. Trimming took 7 bases from V and 2 from J; bases not matched to a gene: 6. This CDR3 reads CASSCDRAGNTIYF. The CDR3 DNA sequence: TGCGCCAGCTCGTGCGACAGGGCTGGAAACACCATATATTTT.

This clonotype was seen at least ten times. The rearrangement joins TRBV24-1 to TRBJ2-3, with 8 bases lining up with TRBD2. The germline V gene encodes CDR1 KGHDR and CDR2 SFDVKD. Trimming cost V 2 bases and J 4 bases; bases outside gene matches: 13. CDR3 size: 18 residues. The CDR3 here is CATSDSPGGVNLADTQYF. CDR3 nucleotides: TGTGCCACCAGTGATTCTCCCGGGGGGGTGAATTTGGCAGATACGCAGTATTTT.

This clonotype was seen many times. The chain links TRBV2 to TRBJ2-1; D might be TRBD2 (5 bases). The CDR3 runs to 12 residues. Germline V CDR1 and CDR2: SNHLY, FYNNEI. V lost 5 bases and J 6 bases, leaving 8 bases between the germline ends. The CDR3 DNA is TGTGCCAGCAGTAGGACTTTCAATGAGCAGTTCTTC. Encoded protein: CASSRTFNEQFF. Supplemented by reference TRBV2 and TRBJ2-1, the full variable domain reads EPEVTQTPSHQVTQMGQEVILRCVPISNHLYFYWYRQILGQKVEFLVSFYNNEISEKSEIFDDQFSVERPDGSNFTLKIRSTKLEDSAMYFCASSRTFNEQFFGPGTRLTVL.

In its sample, this clonotype was seen many times. CDR3 sequence (DNA): TGTGCCAGCAGCCCCCCGGGACTCGGCTCGACAGATACGCAGTATTTT. It encodes CASSPPGLGSTDTQYF. V and J are TRBV11-2 and TRBJ2-3, with a weak D call TRBD2 (6 bases). Germline loops: CDR1 SGHAT, CDR2 FQNNGV. There are 16 residues in the CDR3. Trimming took off 5 bases at V and 3 bases at J, with 18 bases between the two ends.

There are many counts of this clonotype. An end of the junction does not agree with germline; a read error may underlie this. This sequence joins TRBV19 and TRBJ2-7; 7 nucleotides line up with TRBD2. Germline assignment: CDR1 LNHDA and CDR2 SQIVND (reference sequence). The CDR3 has 11 amino acids. The CDR3 spells CASRAGVEEYF. For the CDR3, the DNA is TGTGCCAGTAGGGCGGGGGTCGAGGAGTACTTC.

The sample holds many counts of this clonotype. This sequence joins TRBV28 and TRBJ1-2, with no clear D. The V gene lost 6 bases and the J gene lost 0 bases, with 11 bases spanning the gap. Germline CDR1 is MDHEN and CDR2 is SYDVKM. The CDR3 has 14 residues. CDR3 protein: CASRQSIANYGYTF. Here the CDR3 DNA reads TGTGCCAGCAGACAGTCCATAGCTAACTATGGCTACACCTTC.

This clonotype was recorded many times. The J gene is TRBJ1-6, the V gene TRBV20-1; possible D gene TRBD1, 5 bases. V dropped 3 bases and J dropped 7 bases, with 7 bases sitting between them. Germline V gene data show CDR1 as DFQATT and CDR2 as SNEGSKA (reference sequence). CDR3 length: 12 amino acids. CDR3 in DNA: TGCAGTGCTAGGCAGGGAAATTCACCCCTCCACTTT. Protein sequence: CSARQGNSPLHF.